The T cell receptor (beta chain) under discussion was sequenced for a study of blood T cells in healthy people across ages. Study results and limitations: Age advanced and TCR beta diversity per million T cells fell, roughly linearly.

The CDR3 length is 15 residues. V lost 2 bases to trimming and J lost 1 base, with 8 bases between them. This clonotype was picked up many times. What it binds is unknown. With a J-beta primer mix and a sample-barcoded 5' primer, a second PCR ran about 7 to 11 cycles. TCRdb redid the calling of the 5' RACE reads with MiXCR, one entry per CDR3 protein. The sample lists under 1,000,000 distinct CDR3 sequences, about 42% occurring once. This sequence originates from a man at least 80 years old in good health. Sequenced sample: blood. This sequence joins TRBV12-3 or TRBV12-4 and TRBJ2-2; D might be TRBD2 (5 bases). DNA for the CDR3: TGTGCCAGCAGTTTATCGGGATTGAACACCGGGGAGCTGTTTTTT. Its protein is CASSLSGLNTGELFF.